This T cell receptor (beta chain) came from a study of blood T cell repertoires in COVID-19. Study-wide context: Samples of COVID-19 (acute and convalescent) were obtained from the United States, Italy and Spain. PBMCs, B-cell-depleted T cells, or T cells were the source of the cDNA or gDNA that made up the material.

Per the original methods: Amplification with reference gene primers provided the estimates of nucleated cell counts. The assay was immunoSEQ multiplex PCR, and TCRdb's table has in-frame clones only and misses some. Clone size and the V and J calls come from that table; the DNA yielded D and trimming. The data contain fewer than 150,000 clones, 60% to 85% of them singletons. The V end lost 5 bases, the J end lost 2 bases, and 15 bases lay between the germline ends. CDR1 and CDR2 (germline): SGHNT, YENEEA. The CDR3 has 15 residues. J is TRBJ1-1 and V is TRBV11-3; a possible D gene is TRBD1 (6 bases). The origin of this receptor is a man between 70 and 80 years old with acute or convalescent COVID-19. The sample comprised peripheral blood. The DNA for the CDR3 is TGTGCCAGCAGCAGTAGTCGACAGGCTAACACTGAAGCTTTCTTT. Protein sequence: CASSSSRQANTEAFF.